This TCR beta chain was identified in a study of chemoradiotherapy in HPV16-positive cancers (dated by TCRdb to the early 2020s). In terms of the full investigation: Candidate HPV-specific T-cell clones and common TCR motifs were defined through functional T-cell assays on cells from a couple of HPV16-positive patients. The candidate HPV-specific TCRs and motifs were subsequently tracked in TCR repertoires obtained from 86 patients with HPV-related cancers. The study set out to ask whether T-cell immunity against the HPV oncoproteins E6 and E7 changes over the course of chemoradiotherapy and whether that immunity affects survival. Broader findings and caveats from the paper: The survival association was reported for HPV16-positive patients, and the functional definition of HPV-specific T cells was derived from only a couple of HPV16-positive patients. Expansion of candidate HPV-specific clones and E7-related TCR motifs was observed in the tumor microenvironment during treatment, whereas no such expansion was observed for non-HPV-specific T cells. In HPV16-positive patients, expansion of HPV-responsive T cells during chemoradiotherapy was associated with improved recurrence-free survival.

From V the trimming removes 1 base and from J it removes 1 base, while the gene matches leave 4 bases of the junction unaccounted for. The CDR3 contains 15 residues, cysteine and phenylalanine counted. Here the CDR3 DNA is all that survives: 45 bases in frame from base 1. From the germline V gene (reference sequence), CDR1 is SGHKS and CDR2 is YYEKEE. Because repertoires were sampled repeatedly during chemoradiotherapy, clonal expansion in the tumor microenvironment could be followed. The sample holds one count of this clone. It has no known antigen specificity. Base-call qualities are not available, and no considerably larger clone is one nucleotide away. The library came from the immunoSEQ multiplex PCR assay. What TCRdb holds here is the immuneACCESS table cut down to in-frame rearrangements. Part of the clones is not present; checked against another copy, under half of the missing clones reflect an unresolved V gene, and the others are unexplained. Across this sample there are fewer than 2,000 clones, with 81% seen only once. Clones ranked in the top ten supply over 10% of the sample.

The chain was built from TRBV5-5 and TRBJ2-7; 8 bases in between match TRBD2. Sequences were derived from tumor tissue, sampled from a patient who underwent chemoradiotherapy. This TCR came from a human donor with HPV-associated anogenital cancer. The nucleotide sequence is TGTGCCAGCAGCTTGTTCGCGGGAGGATCCTACGAGCAGTACTTC. Translated, it gives CASSLFAGGSYEQYF.